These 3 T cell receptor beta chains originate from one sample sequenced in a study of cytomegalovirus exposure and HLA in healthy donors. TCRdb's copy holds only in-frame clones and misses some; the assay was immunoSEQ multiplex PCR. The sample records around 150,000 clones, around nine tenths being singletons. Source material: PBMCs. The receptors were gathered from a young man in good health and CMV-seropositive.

CDR3 DNA sequence: TGTGCCAGCTCACCGGAGAGATCTCTGCCACCCCAGCATTTT. This translates into CASSPERSLPPQHF. The rearrangement links TRBV18 to TRBJ1-5; D uncertain. This CDR3 is built from 14 residues. V was pared by 3 bases and J by 10 bases, with 16 bases between. Germline CDR1 KGHSH, CDR2 LQKENI.

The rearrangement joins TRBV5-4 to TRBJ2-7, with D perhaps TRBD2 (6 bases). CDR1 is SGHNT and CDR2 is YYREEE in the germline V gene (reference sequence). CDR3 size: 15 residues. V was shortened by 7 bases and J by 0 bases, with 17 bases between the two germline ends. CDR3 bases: TGTGCCAGCGAGCGCGACCGGGGGATCTCCTACGAGCAGTACTTC. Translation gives CASERDRGISYEQYF.

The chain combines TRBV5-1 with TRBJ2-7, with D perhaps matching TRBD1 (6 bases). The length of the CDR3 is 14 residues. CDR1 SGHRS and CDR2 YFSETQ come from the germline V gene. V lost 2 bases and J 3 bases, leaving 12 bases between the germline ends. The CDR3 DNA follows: TGCGCCAGCAGCTTACAGGGAGAGGGCTACGAGCAGTACTTC. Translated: CASSLQGEGYEQYF.